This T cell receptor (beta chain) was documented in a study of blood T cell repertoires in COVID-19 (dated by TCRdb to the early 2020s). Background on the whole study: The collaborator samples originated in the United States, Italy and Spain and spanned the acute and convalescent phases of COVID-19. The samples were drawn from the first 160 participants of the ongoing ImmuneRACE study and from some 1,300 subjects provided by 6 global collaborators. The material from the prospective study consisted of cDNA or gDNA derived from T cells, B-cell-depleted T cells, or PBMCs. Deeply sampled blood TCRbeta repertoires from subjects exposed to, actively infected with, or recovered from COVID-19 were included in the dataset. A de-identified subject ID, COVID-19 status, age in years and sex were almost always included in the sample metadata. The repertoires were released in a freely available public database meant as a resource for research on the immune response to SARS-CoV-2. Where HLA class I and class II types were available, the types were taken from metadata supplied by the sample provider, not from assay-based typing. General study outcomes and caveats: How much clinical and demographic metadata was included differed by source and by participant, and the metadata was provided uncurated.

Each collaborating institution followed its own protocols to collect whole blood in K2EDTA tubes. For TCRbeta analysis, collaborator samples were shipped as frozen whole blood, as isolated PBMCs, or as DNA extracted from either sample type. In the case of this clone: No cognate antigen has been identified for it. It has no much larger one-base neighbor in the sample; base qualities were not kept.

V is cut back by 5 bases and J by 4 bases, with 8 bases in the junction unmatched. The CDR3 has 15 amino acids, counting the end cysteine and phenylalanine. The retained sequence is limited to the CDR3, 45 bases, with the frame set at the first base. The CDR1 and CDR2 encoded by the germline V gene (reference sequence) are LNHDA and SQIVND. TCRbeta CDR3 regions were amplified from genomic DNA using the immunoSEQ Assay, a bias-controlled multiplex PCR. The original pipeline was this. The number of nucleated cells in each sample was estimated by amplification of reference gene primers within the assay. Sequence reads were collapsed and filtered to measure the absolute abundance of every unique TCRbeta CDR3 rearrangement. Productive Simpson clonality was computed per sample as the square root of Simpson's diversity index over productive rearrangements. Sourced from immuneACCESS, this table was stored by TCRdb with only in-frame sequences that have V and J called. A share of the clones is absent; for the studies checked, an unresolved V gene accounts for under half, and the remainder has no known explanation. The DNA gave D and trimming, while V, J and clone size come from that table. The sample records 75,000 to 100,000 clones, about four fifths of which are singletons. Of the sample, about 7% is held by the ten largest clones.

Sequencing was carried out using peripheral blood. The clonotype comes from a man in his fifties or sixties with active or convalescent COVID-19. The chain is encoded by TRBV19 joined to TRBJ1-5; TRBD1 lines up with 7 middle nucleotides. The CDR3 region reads CASSPVAGGNQPQHF. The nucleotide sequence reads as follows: TGTGCCAGTAGTCCCGTCGCAGGGGGGAATCAGCCCCAGCATTTT.